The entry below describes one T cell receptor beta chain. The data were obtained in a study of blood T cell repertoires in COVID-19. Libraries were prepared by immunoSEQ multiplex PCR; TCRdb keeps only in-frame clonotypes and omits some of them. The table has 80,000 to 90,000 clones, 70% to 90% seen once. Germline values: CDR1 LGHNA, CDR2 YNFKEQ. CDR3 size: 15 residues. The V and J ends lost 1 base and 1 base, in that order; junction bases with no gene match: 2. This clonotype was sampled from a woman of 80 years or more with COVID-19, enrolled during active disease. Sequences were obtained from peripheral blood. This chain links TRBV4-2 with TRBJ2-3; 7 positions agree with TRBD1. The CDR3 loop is CASSQGQGGTDTQYF. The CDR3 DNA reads TGTGCCAGCAGCCAAGGCCAGGGGGGCACAGATACGCAGTATTTT.